This T cell receptor (beta chain) was identified during a study of blood T cell repertoires in COVID-19. The germline CDR1 and CDR2 sequences are MNHEY and SVGAGI. V lost 8 bases and J lost 0; bases outside the gene matches: 3. The CDR3 totals 13 residues. Per the original methods: Amplified reference gene primers provided the basis for estimating nucleated cell counts. TCRdb's copy holds only in-frame clones and misses some; the assay was immunoSEQ multiplex PCR. The V and J calls and clone size come from that table; D and trimming were worked out from the DNA. The table lists a few hundred thousand clones, 70% to 90% of them singletons.

The sample comprised peripheral blood. This sequence originates from a man between 18 and 35 years old with active or convalescent COVID-19. V usage is TRBV6-5 and J usage is TRBJ2-5; 7 nucleotides agree with TRBD1. CDR3 nucleotides: TGTGCCAGCGCAGGGGGTGACCAAGAGACCCAGTACTTC. Translation: CASAGGDQETQYF.